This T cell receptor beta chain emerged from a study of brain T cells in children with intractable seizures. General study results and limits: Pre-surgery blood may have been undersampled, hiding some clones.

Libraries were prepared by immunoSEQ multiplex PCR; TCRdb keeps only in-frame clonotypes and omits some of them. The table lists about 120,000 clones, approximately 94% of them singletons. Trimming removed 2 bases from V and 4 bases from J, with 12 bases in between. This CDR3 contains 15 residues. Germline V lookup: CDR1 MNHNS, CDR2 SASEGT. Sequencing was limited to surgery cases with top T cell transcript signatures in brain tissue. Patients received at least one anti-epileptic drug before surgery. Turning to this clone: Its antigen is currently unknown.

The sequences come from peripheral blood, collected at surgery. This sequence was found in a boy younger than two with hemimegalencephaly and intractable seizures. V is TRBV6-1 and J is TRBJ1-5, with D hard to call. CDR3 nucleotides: TGTGCCAGCAGTGAATTTCTGGGCTATAATCAGCCCCAGCATTTT. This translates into CASSEFLGYNQPQHF.